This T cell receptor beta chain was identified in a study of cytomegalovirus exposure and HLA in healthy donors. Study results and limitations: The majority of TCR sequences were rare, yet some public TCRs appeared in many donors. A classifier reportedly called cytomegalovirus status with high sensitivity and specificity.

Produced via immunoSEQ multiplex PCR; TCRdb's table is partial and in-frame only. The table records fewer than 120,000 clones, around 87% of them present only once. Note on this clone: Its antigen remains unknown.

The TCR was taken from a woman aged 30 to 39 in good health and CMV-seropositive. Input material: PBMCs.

The CDR3 nucleotides are TGTGCCAGCAGCGCTAGACTAGCGGTACCTAGCACAGATACGCAGTATTTT. This encodes CASSARLAVPSTDTQYF. The J gene is TRBJ2-3, the V gene TRBV7-9, with 9 bases that match TRBD2. Germline CDR1 is SEHNR and CDR2 is FQNEAQ (reference sequence). V trimming: 5 bases; J trimming: 0 bases; junction bases outside the gene matches: 9. The CDR3 runs 17 residues.